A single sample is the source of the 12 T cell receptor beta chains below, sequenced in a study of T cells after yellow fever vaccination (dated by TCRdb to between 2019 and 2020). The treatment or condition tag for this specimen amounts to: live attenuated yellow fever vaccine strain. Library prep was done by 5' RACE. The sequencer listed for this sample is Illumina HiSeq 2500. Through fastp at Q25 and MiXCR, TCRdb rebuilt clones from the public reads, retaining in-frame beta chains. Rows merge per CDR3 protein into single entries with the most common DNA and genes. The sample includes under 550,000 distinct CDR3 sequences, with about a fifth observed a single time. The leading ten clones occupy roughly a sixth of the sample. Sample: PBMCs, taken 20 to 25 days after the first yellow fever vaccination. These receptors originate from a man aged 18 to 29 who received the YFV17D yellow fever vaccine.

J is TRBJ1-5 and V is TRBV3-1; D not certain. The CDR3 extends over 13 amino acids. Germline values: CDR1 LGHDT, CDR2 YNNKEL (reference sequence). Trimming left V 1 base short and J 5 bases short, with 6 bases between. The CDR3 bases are TGTGCCAGCAGCCAAGGGAGGTATCAGCCCCAGCATTTT. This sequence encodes CASSQGRYQPQHF.

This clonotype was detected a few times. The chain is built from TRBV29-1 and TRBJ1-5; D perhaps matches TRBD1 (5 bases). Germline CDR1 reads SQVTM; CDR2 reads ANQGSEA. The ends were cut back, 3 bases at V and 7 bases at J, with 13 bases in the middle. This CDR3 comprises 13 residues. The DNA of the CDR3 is TGCAGCGTTGAGGTTCAGGGAGAGCAGCCCCAGCATTTT. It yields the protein CSVEVQGEQPQHF.

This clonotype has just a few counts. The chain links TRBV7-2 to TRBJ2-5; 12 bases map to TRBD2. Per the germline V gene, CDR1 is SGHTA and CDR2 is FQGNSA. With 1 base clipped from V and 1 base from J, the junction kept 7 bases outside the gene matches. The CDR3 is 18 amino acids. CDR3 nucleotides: TGTGCCAGCAGCTTAGGGCTAGCGGGGGGGCGTACCCAAGAGACCCAGTACTTC. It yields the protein CASSLGLAGGRTQETQYF.

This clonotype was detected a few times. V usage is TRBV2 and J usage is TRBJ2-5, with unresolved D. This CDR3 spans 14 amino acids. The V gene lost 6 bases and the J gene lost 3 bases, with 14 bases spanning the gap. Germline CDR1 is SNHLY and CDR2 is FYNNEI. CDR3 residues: CASSPPVVEETQYF. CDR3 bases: TGTGCCAGCAGCCCCCCGGTGGTGGAAGAGACCCAGTACTTC.

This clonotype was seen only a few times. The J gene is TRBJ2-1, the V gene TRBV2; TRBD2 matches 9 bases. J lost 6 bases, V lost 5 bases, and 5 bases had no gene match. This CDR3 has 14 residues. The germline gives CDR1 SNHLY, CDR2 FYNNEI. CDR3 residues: CASSRSGGSNEQFF. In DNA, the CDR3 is TGTGCCAGCAGTCGGAGCGGGGGGTCCAATGAGCAGTTCTTC.

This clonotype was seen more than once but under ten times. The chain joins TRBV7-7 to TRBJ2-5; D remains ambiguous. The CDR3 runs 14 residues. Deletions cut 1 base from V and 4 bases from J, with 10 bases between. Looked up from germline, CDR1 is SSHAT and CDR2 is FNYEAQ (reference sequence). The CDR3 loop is CASSLGGWGETQYF. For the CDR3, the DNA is TGTGCCAGCAGCTTAGGGGGTTGGGGAGAGACCCAGTACTTC.

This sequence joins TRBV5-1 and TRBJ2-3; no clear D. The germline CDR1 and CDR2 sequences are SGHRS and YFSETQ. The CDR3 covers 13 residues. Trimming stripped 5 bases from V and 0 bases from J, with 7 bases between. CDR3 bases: TGCGCCAGCAGTACATACAGCACAGATACGCAGTATTTT. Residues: CASSTYSTDTQYF.

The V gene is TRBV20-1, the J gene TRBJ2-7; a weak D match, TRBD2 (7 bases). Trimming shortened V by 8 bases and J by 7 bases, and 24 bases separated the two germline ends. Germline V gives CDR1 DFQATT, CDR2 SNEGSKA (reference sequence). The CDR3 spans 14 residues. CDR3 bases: TGCAGTCCGGAGCCCTCCCGGGGGGCGGGGGAGCAGTACGTC. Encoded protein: CSPEPSRGAGEQYV.

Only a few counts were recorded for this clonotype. CDR3 amino acids: CASSLATGAEGYTF. The CDR3 DNA follows: TGTGCCAGCAGCTTAGCGACAGGGGCGGAGGGCTACACCTTC. V is TRBV7-2 and J is TRBJ1-2; the match to TRBD1 covers 8 bases. There are 14 residues in the CDR3. The V segment lost 0 bases and the J segment 8 bases; nucleotides outside the gene matches: 5. CDR1 and CDR2 (germline): SGHTA, FQGNSA.

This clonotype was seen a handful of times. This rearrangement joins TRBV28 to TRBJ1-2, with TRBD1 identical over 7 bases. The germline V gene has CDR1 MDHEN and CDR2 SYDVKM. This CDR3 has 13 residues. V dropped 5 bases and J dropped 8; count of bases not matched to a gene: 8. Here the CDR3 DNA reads TGTGCCAGCAGTCCGACAGGGAGTCGGGGCTACACCTTC. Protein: CASSPTGSRGYTF.

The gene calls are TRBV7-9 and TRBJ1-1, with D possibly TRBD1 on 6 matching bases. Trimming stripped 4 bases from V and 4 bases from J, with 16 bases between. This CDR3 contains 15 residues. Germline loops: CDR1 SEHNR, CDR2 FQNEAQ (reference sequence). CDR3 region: CASSSKGGIGTEAFF. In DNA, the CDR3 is TGTGCCAGCAGCTCAAAAGGGGGGATTGGCACTGAAGCTTTCTTT.

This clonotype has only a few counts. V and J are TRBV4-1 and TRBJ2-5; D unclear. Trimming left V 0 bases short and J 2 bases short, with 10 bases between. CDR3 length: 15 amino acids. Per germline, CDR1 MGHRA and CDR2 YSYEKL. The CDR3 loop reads CASSQDFSGQETQYF. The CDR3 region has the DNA TGCGCCAGCAGCCAAGATTTTAGTGGACAAGAGACCCAGTACTTC.